Each of the 7 T cell receptor beta chains below was sequenced from the same sample in a study of cytomegalovirus exposure and HLA in healthy donors. PCR used 60 Vbeta primers and 13 Jbeta primers. The data were produced by immunoSEQ multiplex PCR, yet TCRdb's version contains in-frame clones alone and is incomplete. The sample shows roughly 150,000 clones, almost 85% of them seen only once. Input material: PBMCs. Receptor source: a man aged 30 to 45 in good health and CMV-seronegative.

V and J are TRBV5-4 and TRBJ2-7; TRBD1 matches 7 bases. CDR1 and CDR2 (germline): SGHNT, YYREEE (reference sequence). Trimming cost V 1 base and J 1 base; bases outside gene matches: 5. The CDR3 is made up of 15 amino acids. The CDR3 nucleotides read TGTGCCAGCAGCTTGCCGAAGGGACAGTCCTACGAGCAGTACTTC. It specifies CASSLPKGQSYEQYF.

The rearrangement joins TRBV11-3 to TRBJ2-7; D perhaps matches TRBD1 (6 bases). V was shortened by 2 bases and J by 5 bases, with 10 bases between the two germline ends. The CDR3 length is 13 residues. Germline values: CDR1 SGHNT, CDR2 YENEEA. CDR3 sequence (DNA): TGTGCCAGCAGCTTACGGACAGACCACGAGCAGTACTTC. Its translation: CASSLRTDHEQYF.

The chain carries TRBV5-1 and TRBJ1-3, with no clear D. Germline lookup yields CDR1 SGHRS and CDR2 YFSETQ. Between the trimmed V and J ends, which lost 0 bases and 3 bases, there was a span of 10 bases. This CDR3 comprises 15 residues. CDR3 loop: CASSLEASDGNTIYF. The CDR3 DNA reads as TGCGCCAGCAGCTTGGAGGCGAGCGATGGAAACACCATATATTTT.

This rearrangement joins TRBV6-1 to TRBJ2-7, with a tentative D call TRBD1 (6 bases). The length of the CDR3 is 11 residues. V was cut by 8 bases and J by 12 bases, with 17 bases left in between. Germline V gene data show CDR1 as MNHNS and CDR2 as SASEGT. The CDR3 DNA reads as TGTGCCAGCCAAGCCGGACAGTACTGGTACTTC. It yields the protein CASQAGQYWYF.

V gene TRBV6-6 combines with J gene TRBJ2-3, with TRBD1 as a possible D gene (6 bases). This CDR3 spans 14 amino acids. Germline CDR1 is MNHNY and CDR2 is SVGAGI (reference sequence). V was trimmed by 6 bases and J by 6 bases, leaving 16 bases between them. CDR3 sequence reads: CASSPGELFDTQYF. The CDR3 nucleotides are TGTGCCAGCAGCCCAGGGGAGCTGTTTGATACGCAGTATTTT.

This chain connects TRBV7-6 to TRBJ2-1, with 7 bases fitting TRBD1. Germline values: CDR1 SGHVS, CDR2 FNYEAQ. The CDR3 consists of 18 residues. V gave up 5 bases and J gave up 1 base; unmatched junction bases: 14. The CDR3 region has the DNA TGTGCCAGCAGCCCCTCGACAGGGCAGACTTCTTCCTACAATGAGCAGTTCTTC. Its translation: CASSPSTGQTSSYNEQFF.

This clone has more than one count but fewer than ten. The chain employs TRBV2 and TRBJ2-1; 7 nucleotides line up with TRBD1. The CDR3 is made up of 14 amino acids. Per germline, CDR1 SNHLY and CDR2 FYNNEI. The V segment lost 7 bases and the J segment 2 bases; nucleotides outside the gene matches: 5. For the CDR3, the DNA is TGTGCCAGCAATGACAGGGTTGCCTACAATGAGCAGTTCTTC. Amino acid sequence: CASNDRVAYNEQFF. Full variable domain (outside the CDR3, taken from reference TRBV2 and TRBJ2-1): EPEVTQTPSHQVTQMGQEVILRCVPISNHLYFYWYRQILGQKVEFLVSFYNNEISEKSEIFDDQFSVERPDGSNFTLKIRSTKLEDSAMYFCASNDRVAYNEQFFGPGTRLTVL.